Each of the 29 T cell receptor beta chains below was sequenced from the same sample in a study of early T cells in non-severe SARS-CoV-2 infection. TCRdb analysed the 5' RACE reads with MiXCR anew, one entry per CDR3 protein. The sample shows some 40,000 distinct CDR3 sequences, 9.5% to 15% of them seen only once. Sequencing was done on a sample of whole blood. The receptors here all came from an adult who was a healthcare worker with PCR-confirmed SARS-CoV-2 infection or an uninfected control (not recorded which).

The V and J genes are TRBV29-1 and TRBJ2-5, with 8 bases matching TRBD1. The germline CDR1 and CDR2 sequences are SQVTM and ANQGSEA. The CDR3 runs 14 residues. J gave up 4 bases and V 5 bases, and 9 bases lay outside the gene matches. Here the CDR3 DNA reads TGCAGCGTTATGACAGGGGATGCTGGAGAGACCCAGTACTTC. Protein: CSVMTGDAGETQYF.

This clonotype has a handful of counts. The chain employs TRBV3-1 and TRBJ2-7; 7 nucleotides line up with TRBD1. V shed 5 bases, J shed 5 bases, and the junction held 6 bases outside the gene matches. Germline V gene sequence: CDR1 LGHDT, CDR2 YNNKEL (reference sequence). This CDR3 has 13 residues. The CDR3 DNA sequence: TGTGCCAGCAGCGAAACAGGGGACCACGAGCAGTACTTC. This gives the protein CASSETGDHEQYF.

CDR3 amino acids: CASSRTRNEAFF. CDR3 in DNA: TGTGCCAGTAGTAGAACCAGGAACGAAGCTTTCTTT. The chain uses TRBV19 and TRBJ1-1; no definite D call. The V end lost 4 bases, the J end lost 8 bases, and 11 bases lay between the germline ends. The CDR3 consists of 12 residues. CDR1 is LNHDA and CDR2 is SQIVND in the germline V gene (reference sequence).

This clonotype occurred a few times. The chain is built from TRBV30 and TRBJ2-1; tentative D call: TRBD1 (7 bases). The germline gives CDR1 GTSNPN, CDR2 SVGIG (reference sequence). Trimming left V 8 bases short and J 5 bases short, with 10 bases between. This CDR3 has 11 amino acids. The CDR3 here is CAGRGDNEQFF. The DNA for the CDR3 is TGTGCCGGCAGGGGGGACAATGAGCAGTTCTTC.

This clonotype occurred a few times. The chain recombines TRBV28 with TRBJ1-1; no definite D call. Germline CDR1 MDHEN, CDR2 SYDVKM. Trimming removed 7 bases from V and 6 bases from J, with 9 bases in between. The length of the CDR3 is 11 residues. The CDR3 DNA reads as TGTGCCAGCATGGGGAGGGCTGAAGCTTTCTTT. This sequence encodes CASMGRAEAFF. Filled out from reference TRBV28 and TRBJ1-1, the complete variable domain reads DVKVTQSSRYLVKRTGEKVFLECVQDMDHENMFWYRQDPGLGLRLIYFSYDVKMKEKGDIPEGYSVSREKKERFSLILESASTNQTSMYLCASMGRAEAFFGQGTRLTVV.

This clonotype showed up just a few times. CDR3 sequence reads: CASSSVDTTTETQYF. The CDR3 region has the DNA TGTGCCAGCAGCTCCGTGGACACTACTACGGAGACCCAGTACTTC. V gene TRBV6-2 or TRBV6-3 combines with J gene TRBJ2-5, with a weak D call TRBD1 (5 bases). This CDR3 contains 15 residues. Germline V gives CDR1 MNHEY, CDR2 SVGEGT. V gave up 6 bases and J gave up 5 bases, with 19 bases separating them.

In this sample, this clonotype turned up many times. V gene TRBV20-1 combines with J gene TRBJ2-7; D may be TRBD1 or TRBD2 (5 bases each). The CDR3 has 16 residues. V dropped 0 bases and J dropped 7 bases, with 22 bases sitting between them. The germline CDR1 and CDR2 sequences are DFQATT and SNEGSKA (reference sequence). The CDR3 DNA reads TGCAGTGCTAGAGATCTTTCGGGGCCAGCTTTTGTAGAGCAGTACTTC. This translates into CSARDLSGPAFVEQYF.

The sample holds a few counts of this clonotype. The junction departs from the called germline gene at one end, perhaps through a read error. In nucleotides, the CDR3 is TGCAGTGCTAGTGTCGGCTCCATCTTAGAGACTCAGTACTTC. Amino acids: CSASVGSILETQYF. The chain employs TRBV20-1 and TRBJ2-5; D remains ambiguous. The CDR3 runs 14 residues. The germline gives CDR1 DFQATT, CDR2 SNEGSKA (reference sequence).

Ten or more counts support this clonotype. This chain links TRBV15 with TRBJ1-1; 7 nucleotides match TRBD1. This CDR3 spans 15 amino acids. Germline assignment: CDR1 LNHNV and CDR2 YYDKDF (reference sequence). With V trimmed by 2 bases and J by 1 base, 4 bases remained unmatched. For the CDR3, the DNA is TGTGCCACCAGCAGAAGGGACAGCTCGAACACTGAAGCTTTCTTT. As protein: CATSRRDSSNTEAFF. The full variable domain, completed using reference TRBV15 and TRBJ1-1, is DAMVIQNPRYQVTQFGKPVTLSCSQTLNHNVMYWYQQKSSQAPKLLFHYYDKDFNNEADTPDNFQSRRPNTSFCFLDIRSPGLGDTAMYLCATSRRDSSNTEAFFGQGTRLTVV.

There are many counts of this clonotype. The J gene is TRBJ2-1, the V gene TRBV5-1; no firm D call. Trimming removed 4 bases from V and 6 bases from J, with 14 bases in between. CDR3 length: 14 amino acids. Germline CDR1 and CDR2: SGHRS and YFSETQ. CDR3 protein: CASSQEQTTNEQFF. CDR3 nucleotides: TGCGCCAGCAGCCAAGAGCAAACTACCAATGAGCAGTTCTTC.

This clonotype was picked up a small number of times. The rearrangement joins TRBV9 to TRBJ2-3; 11 bases agree with TRBD2. J lost 4 bases, V lost 3 bases, and 7 bases had no gene match. Germline CDR1 SGDLS, CDR2 YYNGEE. This CDR3 spans 16 amino acids. The CDR3 region has the DNA TGTGCCAGCAGCGCCAAATCTAGCGGGAGGCCAGATACGCAGTATTTT. Protein product: CASSAKSSGRPDTQYF.

The DNA for the CDR3 is TGCGCCAGCAGCCAAGATGCGGGACAGGGGACCTACGAGCAGTACTTC. Residues: CASSQDAGQGTYEQYF. V and J are TRBV4-3 and TRBJ2-7; 10 positions agree with TRBD1. CDR1 is LGHNA and CDR2 is YSLEER in the germline V gene. The CDR3 spans 16 residues. With 0 bases clipped from V and 2 bases from J, the junction kept 4 bases outside the gene matches.

This clonotype was observed at least ten times. J is TRBJ1-1 and V is TRBV19; no clear D gene. Germline V gene sequence: CDR1 LNHDA, CDR2 SQIVND (reference sequence). The CDR3 covers 13 residues. Trimming stripped 2 bases from V and 7 bases from J, with 11 bases between. This CDR3 reads CASSIIGSGEAFF. DNA of the CDR3: TGTGCCAGTAGTATAATCGGGAGCGGTGAAGCTTTCTTT.

The table lists this clonotype with many counts. The CDR3 loop reads CASSRGQGGELFF. CDR3 DNA: TGTGCCAGCAGTAGGGGGCAAGGCGGGGAGCTGTTTTTT. The chain joins TRBV6-2 or TRBV6-3 to TRBJ2-2, with 7 bases that match TRBD1. This CDR3 has 13 amino acids. Germline CDR1 and CDR2: MNHEY and SVGEGT. V lost 5 bases, J lost 7 bases, and 4 bases stayed unmatched.

The gene calls are TRBV6-6 and TRBJ2-1, with D uncertain. The CDR3 length is 15 residues. CDR1 is MNHNY, CDR2 SVGAGI, per germline (reference sequence). Trimming left V 7 bases short and J 6 bases short, with 19 bases between. The CDR3 DNA reads as TGTGCCAGCAAGAAAAGTTTGGGGAATCGCAATGAGCAGTTCTTC. It translates to CASKKSLGNRNEQFF.

The chain uses TRBV4-1 and TRBJ2-7; D not resolved. The V end was cut by 0 bases, the J end by 3 bases, with 21 bases between. CDR1 MGHRA and CDR2 YSYEKL come from the germline V gene. The CDR3 contains 18 residues. CDR3 region: CASSQDGPRALKDYEQYF. The DNA for the CDR3 is TGCGCCAGCAGCCAAGATGGCCCTCGGGCCCTAAAGGACTACGAGCAGTACTTC.

In this sample, this clonotype turned up many times. This chain uses TRBV28 with TRBJ1-2, with no clear D. CDR1 and CDR2 from the germline V gene are MDHEN and SYDVKM. The CDR3 has 12 residues. Trimming removed 5 bases at V and 1 base at J, with 5 bases between. As DNA, the CDR3 is TGTGCCAGCAGTCCAAATAACTATGGCTACACCTTC. Protein: CASSPNNYGYTF.

This chain connects TRBV29-1 to TRBJ1-4; a weak D match, TRBD1 (6 bases). This CDR3 has 11 amino acids. Trimming left V 3 bases short and J 8 bases short, with 7 bases between. Per germline, CDR1 SQVTM and CDR2 ANQGSEA. Here the CDR3 reads CSVEGAEKLFF. In DNA, the CDR3 is TGCAGCGTTGAGGGGGCCGAAAAACTGTTTTTT.

This rearrangement joins TRBV2 to TRBJ2-1; 8 nucleotides align to TRBD1. CDR1 SNHLY and CDR2 FYNNEI come from the germline V gene. The junction had 8 bases not matched to a gene; V was cut back by 8 bases and J by 5 bases. There are 14 residues in the CDR3. CDR3 sequence reads: CASLQGEINNEQFF. Here the CDR3 DNA reads TGTGCCAGCCTACAGGGGGAGATAAACAATGAGCAGTTCTTC.

This clonotype has ten or more counts. The chain couples TRBV12-3 or TRBV12-4 to TRBJ2-7; D is perhaps TRBD1 (5 bases). The ends were cut back, 7 bases at V and 9 bases at J, with 19 bases in the middle. This CDR3 contains 13 residues. DNA for the CDR3: TGTGCCAGCACCCTAGGGGCTGGTTCAGGGCAGTACTTC. The encoded protein is CASTLGAGSGQYF.

This clonotype was recorded at least ten times. The V gene is TRBV14, the J gene TRBJ2-1, with D perhaps matching TRBD2 (5 bases). The CDR3 has 17 amino acids. Trimming removed 4 bases from V and 7 bases from J, with 23 bases in between. Germline V gene lookup returns CDR1 SGHDN and CDR2 FVKESK. The DNA for the CDR3 is TGTGCCAGCAGCCGGGCCCCGGGCCTATCGAGGGAGAATGAGCAGTTCTTC. Translated, it gives CASSRAPGLSRENEQFF.

This clonotype has only a few counts. The rearrangement uses TRBV19 and TRBJ2-7, with no clear D. CDR1 and CDR2 from the germline V gene are LNHDA and SQIVND (reference sequence). The germline V and J ends were trimmed by 5 bases and 1 base, with 12 bases remaining between them. CDR3 length: 14 residues. The CDR3 DNA follows: TGTGCCAGTAGTTCGGTGGCTGGATCCTACGAGCAGTACTTC. Its protein is CASSSVAGSYEQYF.

This clonotype appeared many times. The chain links TRBV28 to TRBJ2-1; TRBD1 agrees at 9 bases. Germline-derived CDR1 and CDR2 are MDHEN and SYDVKM. The CDR3 loop spans 15 amino acids. With 6 bases clipped from V and 5 bases from J, the junction kept 8 bases outside the gene matches. The CDR3 nucleotides are TGTGCCAGCAGCCCCGGGACAGGGATACACAATGAGCAGTTCTTC. Its protein product is CASSPGTGIHNEQFF.

In this sample, this clonotype turned up many times. The J gene is TRBJ2-7, the V gene TRBV12-3 or TRBV12-4; D unresolved. V gave up 7 bases and J gave up 0 bases, with 16 bases separating them. This CDR3 spans 15 amino acids. The CDR3 DNA sequence: TGTGCCAGCACTTCTAAGGGCTGGAGCTCCTACGAGCAGTACTTC. Translation: CASTSKGWSSYEQYF.

This clonotype occurred a few times. The chain uses TRBV28 and TRBJ2-5; D gene unclear. Trimming took 5 bases from V and 5 from J, leaving 6 bases between them. Germline V lookup: CDR1 MDHEN, CDR2 SYDVKM. This CDR3 is built from 11 residues. The CDR3 reads CASSRSETQYF. The CDR3 DNA reads TGTGCCAGCAGTCGATCGGAGACCCAGTACTTC.

There are many counts of this clonotype. J is TRBJ2-2 and V is TRBV28, with 8 bases matching TRBD1. V lost 4 bases to trimming and J lost 5 bases; unmatched junction nucleotides: 9. This CDR3 region has 16 residues. CDR1 MDHEN and CDR2 SYDVKM come from the germline V gene. In DNA form, the CDR3 reads TGTGCCAGCAGTTGGAATTCATGGGACAGGACCGGGGAGCTGTTTTTT. It specifies CASSWNSWDRTGELFF.

This clonotype came up a few times. The chain couples TRBV6-2 or TRBV6-3 to TRBJ2-2, with 10 bases aligning to TRBD2. Germline V CDR1 and CDR2: MNHEY, SVGEGT. The V segment lost 2 bases and the J segment 0 bases; nucleotides outside the gene matches: 6. The CDR3 extends over 18 amino acids. The CDR3 DNA sequence: TGTGCCAGCAGTTACGGGACTAGCGATTGGGCGAACACCGGGGAGCTGTTTTTT. This translates into CASSYGTSDWANTGELFF.

Regarding this clonotype: This may arise from a read error, as a much more abundant clone is one base away. This rearrangement joins TRBV7-8 to TRBJ1-4, with TRBD1 identical over 9 bases. The length of the CDR3 is 16 residues. V trimming: 5 bases; J trimming: 8 bases; junction bases outside the gene matches: 12. Germline CDR1 is SGHVS and CDR2 is FQNEAQ. CDR3 DNA: TGTGCCAGCAGCCTCCTGGACAGGGGCAGGGGGGAAAAACTGTTTTTT. Translation gives CASSLLDRGRGEKLFF. The entire variable domain, with the rest obtained from reference TRBV7-8 and TRBJ1-4, is as follows: GAGVSQSPRYKVAKRGQDVALRCDPISGHVSLFWYQQALGQGPEFLTYFQNEAQLDKSGLPSDRFFAERPEGSVSTLKIQRTQQEDSAVYLCASSLLDRGRGEKLFFGSGTQLSVL.

This chain links TRBV28 with TRBJ1-4; possibly TRBD1 for D (5 bases). The V gene lost 5 bases and the J gene lost 8 bases, with 15 bases spanning the gap. The CDR3 is 14 amino acids. Germline V gene sequence: CDR1 MDHEN, CDR2 SYDVKM. Written as DNA, the CDR3 is TGTGCCAGCAGTCACTCTTACAGGAGGGAAAAACTGTTTTTT. Translated, it gives CASSHSYRREKLFF.